The next 19 T cell receptor beta chains were all read from a single sample in a study of vaccination effects on CD4 cells after COVID-19. No antigen has been assigned to these receptors. In the ViraFEST assay, antigen-specific CD4+ clonotypes were identified by expansion after peptide-pool stimulation. CD4+ T cell isolation took place after less than 13 days of culture. Sequencing used immunoSEQ multiplex PCR; TCRdb keeps in-frame clones, though not all of them. The sample holds about 79,000 clones, 60% to 80% seen once. The input for sequencing was CD4+ T cells from PBMCs cultured with HCoV-229E spike peptides, taken before COVID-19 vaccination. The origin of the receptors is a human donor who received a COVID-19 vaccine.

This clone has a handful of counts. The CDR3 DNA is TGTGCCAGCAGTGGCAGGACAGGGCAATATGGCTACACCTTC. This sequence encodes CASSGRTGQYGYTF. The chain carries TRBV2 and TRBJ1-2, with 8 bases fitting TRBD1. This CDR3 contains 14 residues. The germline V gene has CDR1 SNHLY and CDR2 FYNNEI. V was pared by 4 bases and J by 5 bases, with 6 bases of the junction left unmatched.

The rearrangement links TRBV7-3 to TRBJ1-5, with D uncertain. The V gene's germline CDR1 is SGHTA and CDR2 FQGTGA. The CDR3 has 14 residues. V was trimmed by 0 bases and J by 2 bases, leaving 5 bases between them. CDR3 residues: CASSLTGGNQPQHF. CDR3 coding DNA: TGTGCCAGCAGCTTAACGGGAGGCAATCAGCCCCAGCATTTT.

The J gene is TRBJ2-6, the V gene TRBV2; D is uncertain. This CDR3 region has 14 residues. Trimming shortened V by 3 bases and J by 8 bases, and 11 bases separated the two germline ends. CDR1 and CDR2 (germline): SNHLY, FYNNEI. CDR3 DNA sequence: TGTGCCAGCAGTGAGTCGAAGGTTCCCAACGTCCTGACTTTC. Encoded protein: CASSESKVPNVLTF.

The genes are TRBV5-4 and TRBJ1-3, with 9 bases identical to TRBD1. Germline V lookup: CDR1 SGHNT, CDR2 YYREEE (reference sequence). There are 16 residues in the CDR3. V lost 2 bases and J lost 4; bases outside the gene matches: 7. As DNA, the CDR3 is TGTGCCAGCAGCTTTCGGTCCGGGACAGGGGGAAACACCATATATTTT. Its protein is CASSFRSGTGGNTIYF.

V and J are TRBV6-5 and TRBJ2-2; D uncertain. Looked up from germline, CDR1 is MNHEY and CDR2 is SVGAGI. The V end was cut by 7 bases, the J end by 7 bases, with 10 bases between. CDR3 length: 12 residues. The CDR3 region is CASTERVGELFF. In DNA form, the CDR3 reads TGTGCCAGCACCGAAAGGGTCGGGGAGCTGTTTTTT.

V and J are TRBV28 and TRBJ2-1; 12 positions match TRBD2. Trimming took 4 bases from V and 13 from J; bases not matched to a gene: 14. This CDR3 spans 16 amino acids. Germline CDR1 reads MDHEN; CDR2 reads SYDVKM. The CDR3 protein is CASSSSGGADNQLQFF. CDR3 bases: TGTGCCAGCAGTTCTAGCGGGGGGGCCGATAATCAGCTTCAGTTCTTC.

The V gene is TRBV10-3, the J gene TRBJ1-1; possibly TRBD1 for D (5 bases). Germline V gene lookup returns CDR1 ENHRY and CDR2 SYGVKD. The CDR3 has 13 residues. Trimming stripped 10 bases from V and 2 bases from J, with 14 bases between. The CDR3 spells CATSQGGNTEAFF. DNA of the CDR3: TGTGCCACCTCTCAGGGAGGAAACACTGAAGCTTTCTTT.

The rearrangement joins TRBV15 to TRBJ1-6; no reliable D call. Germline assignment: CDR1 LNHNV and CDR2 YYDKDF (reference sequence). This CDR3 spans 13 amino acids. The ends were cut back, 0 bases at V and 5 bases at J, with 2 bases in the middle. The CDR3 here is CATSRDNNSPLHF. CDR3 DNA sequence: TGTGCCACCAGCAGAGATAATAATTCACCCCTCCACTTT.

V is TRBV19 and J is TRBJ1-2; D perhaps matches TRBD1 (5 bases). V lost 0 bases and J 7 bases, leaving 18 bases between the germline ends. This CDR3 has 16 residues. Per germline, CDR1 LNHDA and CDR2 SQIVND (reference sequence). The CDR3 spells CASSIDWDSGFTGYTF. CDR3 nucleotide sequence: TGTGCCAGTAGTATAGACTGGGACTCAGGTTTTACTGGCTACACCTTC.

This clone was observed a few times. The chain is built from TRBV2 and TRBJ1-1; possible D gene TRBD1, 6 bases. V lost 7 bases to trimming and J lost 1 base, with 16 bases between them. Germline CDR1 and CDR2: SNHLY and FYNNEI. The CDR3 sequence is 15 residues long. CDR3 coding DNA: TGTGCCAGCAAGGGGGACAAGAGACCGAACACTGAAGCTTTCTTT. This translates into CASKGDKRPNTEAFF.

This chain joins TRBV5-1 and TRBJ1-2; 7 nucleotides align to TRBD1. The CDR3 is made up of 15 amino acids. Trimming took 0 bases from V and 7 from J; bases not matched to a gene: 9. The germline gives CDR1 SGHRS, CDR2 YFSETQ. The DNA of the CDR3 is TGCGCCAGCAGCTTGGTCAACAGGGGCTTGAGTGGCTACACCTTC. Protein product: CASSLVNRGLSGYTF.

CDR3: CASGLGPRVNQPQHF. CDR3 coding DNA: TGTGCTAGTGGTCTAGGTCCCCGGGTCAATCAGCCCCAGCATTTT. J is TRBJ1-5 and V is TRBV12-5; no reliable D call. CDR3 length equals 15 residues. V shed 5 bases and J shed 3 bases, with 14 bases lying between them. Germline lookup yields CDR1 LGHNT and CDR2 FRNRAP.

This clone came up once. V and J are TRBV6-4 and TRBJ1-2, with no clear D. The CDR3 sequence is 11 residues long. CDR1 is MRHNA and CDR2 is SNTAGT in the germline V gene. V lost 2 bases and J 8 bases, leaving 6 bases between the germline ends. The CDR3 bases are TGTGCCAGCAGTGACGGAAGAGGCTACACCTTC. Its translation is CASSDGRGYTF.

The chain joins TRBV19 to TRBJ1-2; TRBD1 is a possible D gene (5 bases). Trimming removed 8 bases from V and 4 bases from J, with 8 bases in between. This CDR3 has 11 amino acids. The germline CDR1 and CDR2 sequences are LNHDA and SQIVND (reference sequence). CDR3 sequence: CASGAVYGYTF. The DNA for the CDR3 is TGTGCCAGTGGGGCAGTCTATGGCTACACCTTC.

The V and J genes are TRBV2 and TRBJ1-5, with D unresolved. Deletions cut 4 bases from V and 5 bases from J, with 12 bases between. This CDR3 spans 14 amino acids. Germline CDR1 SNHLY, CDR2 FYNNEI. For the CDR3, the DNA is TGTGCCAGCAGTGCCTTGTCCCCCTATCAGCCCCAGCATTTT. Translated, it gives CASSALSPYQPQHF.

V is TRBV6-1 and J is TRBJ1-2; TRBD1 might be the D (5 bases). CDR3 length: 13 amino acids. Germline loops: CDR1 MNHNS, CDR2 SASEGT. V was trimmed by 3 bases and J by 8 bases, leaving 13 bases between them. The CDR3 is CASSEGPGLGYTF. The CDR3 nucleotides read TGTGCCAGCAGTGAGGGGCCAGGGCTGGGCTACACCTTC.

The V gene is TRBV19, the J gene TRBJ1-2; perhaps TRBD1 as D (5 bases). Germline V CDR1 and CDR2: LNHDA, SQIVND (reference sequence). CDR3 length: 12 residues. The CDR3 reads CGLWDPNYGYTF. The CDR3 DNA reads TGTGGGCTCTGGGACCCTAACTATGGCTACACCTTC.

In nucleotides, the CDR3 is TGTGCCAGTACCTCGGACAGGGGAACGGAAGCTTTCTTT. This codes for CASTSDRGTEAFF. The chain links TRBV19 to TRBJ1-1; TRBD1 aligns across 9 bases. CDR3 length: 13 residues. J was trimmed by 8 bases and V by 7 bases; bases with no gene match: 8. From germline, CDR1 is LNHDA and CDR2 SQIVND (reference sequence). The variable domain in full, completed from reference TRBV19 and TRBJ1-1, reads DGGITQSPKYLFRKEGQNVTLSCEQNLNHDAMYWYRQDPGQGLRLIYYSQIVNDFQKGDIAEGYSVSREKKESFPLTVTSAQKNPTAFYLCASTSDRGTEAFFGQGTRLTVV.

The sample holds one count of this clone. The rearrangement uses TRBV12-3 or TRBV12-4 and TRBJ1-2, with 8 bases identical to TRBD1. CDR3 size: 12 residues. The junction had 4 bases not matched to a gene; V was cut back by 5 bases and J by 8 bases. The CDR3 DNA is TGTGCCAGCAGTACAGGGGGATGGGGCTACACCTTC. Translated: CASSTGGWGYTF.